This TCR beta chain was obtained from a study of regulatory T cells in long-lasting Graves disease. Regarding time point: newly diagnosed GD, antithyroid drugs for less than 3 months. With RNA extracted from PBMCs as input, the TCR library was made. This clonotype was picked up one time. The CDR3 spans 16 residues. V was cut by 0 bases and J by 2 bases, with 14 bases left in between. Germline CDR1 and CDR2: SGHAT and FQNNGV. Relying on iRepertoire HTBI primers and Arm-PCR of CDR3 regions, the team built TCR beta libraries. MiXCR, run by TCRdb on the multiplex PCR reads, gives a single entry per CDR3 protein. The table includes 440,000 or so distinct CDR3 sequences, more than 13% detected once. The sample was also reused in another study, on T cells in Graves' hyperthyroidism and ophthalmopathy. That source reports: RT-PCR in the first round (using the HTBI primer set) targeted the TCR CDR3.

The chain links TRBV11-2 to TRBJ2-7, with D possibly TRBD2 on 5 matching bases. Here the sequenced sample was peripheral blood mononuclear cells (PBMCs), taken at new diagnosis, from a patient treated with antithyroid drugs. The receptor was derived from a woman in her twenties or thirties with Graves disease. CDR3 sequence (DNA): TGTGCCAGCAGCTTAGATCATCTAGGAGGAACCTACGAGCAGTACTTC. This sequence encodes CASSLDHLGGTYEQYF.